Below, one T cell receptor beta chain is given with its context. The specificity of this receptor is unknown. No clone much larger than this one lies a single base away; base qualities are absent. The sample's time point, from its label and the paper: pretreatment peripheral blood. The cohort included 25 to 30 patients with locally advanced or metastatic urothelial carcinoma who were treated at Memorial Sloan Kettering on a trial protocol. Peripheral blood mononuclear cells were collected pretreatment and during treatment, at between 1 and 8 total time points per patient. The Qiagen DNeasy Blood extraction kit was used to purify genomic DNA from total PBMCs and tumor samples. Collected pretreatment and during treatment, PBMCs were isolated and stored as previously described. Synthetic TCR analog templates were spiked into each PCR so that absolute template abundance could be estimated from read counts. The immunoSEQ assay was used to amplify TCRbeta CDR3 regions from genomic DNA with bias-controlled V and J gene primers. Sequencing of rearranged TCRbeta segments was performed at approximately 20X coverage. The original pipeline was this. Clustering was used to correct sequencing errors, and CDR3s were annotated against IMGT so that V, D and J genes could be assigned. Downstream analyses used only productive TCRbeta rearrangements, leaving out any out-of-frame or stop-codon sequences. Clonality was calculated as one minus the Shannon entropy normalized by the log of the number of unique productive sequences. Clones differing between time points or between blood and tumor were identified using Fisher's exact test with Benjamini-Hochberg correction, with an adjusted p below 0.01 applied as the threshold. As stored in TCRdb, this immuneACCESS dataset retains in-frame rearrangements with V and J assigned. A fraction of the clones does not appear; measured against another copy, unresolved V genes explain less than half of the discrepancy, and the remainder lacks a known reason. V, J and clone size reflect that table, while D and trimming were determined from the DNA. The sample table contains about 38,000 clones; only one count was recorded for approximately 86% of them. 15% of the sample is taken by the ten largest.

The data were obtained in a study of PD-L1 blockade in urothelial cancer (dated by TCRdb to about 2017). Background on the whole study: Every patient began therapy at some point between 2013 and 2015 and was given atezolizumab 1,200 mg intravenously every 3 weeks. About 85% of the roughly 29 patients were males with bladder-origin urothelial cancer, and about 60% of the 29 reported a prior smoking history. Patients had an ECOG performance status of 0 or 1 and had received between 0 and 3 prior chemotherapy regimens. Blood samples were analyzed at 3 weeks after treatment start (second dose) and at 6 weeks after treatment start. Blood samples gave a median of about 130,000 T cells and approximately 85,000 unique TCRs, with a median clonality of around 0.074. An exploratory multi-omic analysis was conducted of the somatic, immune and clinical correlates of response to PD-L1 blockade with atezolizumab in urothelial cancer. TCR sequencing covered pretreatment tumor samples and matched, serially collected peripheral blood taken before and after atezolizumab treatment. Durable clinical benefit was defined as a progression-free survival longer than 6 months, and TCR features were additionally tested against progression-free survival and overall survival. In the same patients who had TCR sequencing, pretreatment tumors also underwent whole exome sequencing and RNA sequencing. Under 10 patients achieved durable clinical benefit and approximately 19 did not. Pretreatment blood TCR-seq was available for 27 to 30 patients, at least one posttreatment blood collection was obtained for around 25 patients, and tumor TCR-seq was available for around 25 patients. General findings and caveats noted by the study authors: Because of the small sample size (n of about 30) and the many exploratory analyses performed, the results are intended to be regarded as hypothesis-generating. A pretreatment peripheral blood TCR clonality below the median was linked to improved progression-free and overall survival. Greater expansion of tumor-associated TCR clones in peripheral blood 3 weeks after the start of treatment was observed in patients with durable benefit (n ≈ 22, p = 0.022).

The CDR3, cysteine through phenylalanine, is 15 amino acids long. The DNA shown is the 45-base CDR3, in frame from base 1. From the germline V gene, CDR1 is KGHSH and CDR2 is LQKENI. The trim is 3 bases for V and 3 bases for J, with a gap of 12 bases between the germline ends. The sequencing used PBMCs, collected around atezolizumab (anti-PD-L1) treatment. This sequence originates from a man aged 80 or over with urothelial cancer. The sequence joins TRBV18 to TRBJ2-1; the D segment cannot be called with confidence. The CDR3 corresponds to CASSPGAAYYNEQFF. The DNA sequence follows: TGTGCCAGCTCACCCGGTGCGGCCTACTACAATGAGCAGTTCTTC.